This TCR beta chain was obtained from a study of blood T cell repertoires in COVID-19. Study-level information: T cells, B-cell-depleted T cells, or PBMCs supplied cDNA or gDNA.

In the original processing: Nucleated cell number was recorded as an estimate derived from reference gene primer amplification. Produced via immunoSEQ multiplex PCR; TCRdb's table is partial and in-frame only. The V and J calls and clone size were taken over from that table, and D and trimming were inferred from the DNA. The sample has under 85,000 clones, about 86% seen once; the top ten hold approximately 15%. Germline CDR1 reads SNHLY; CDR2 reads FYNNEI. The CDR3 contains 13 residues. V was trimmed by 7 bases and J by 4 bases, leaving 13 bases between them. This TCR was sampled from a man aged 35 to 55 with COVID-19, enrolled during active disease. The rearrangement joins TRBV2 to TRBJ2-5; maybe TRBD2 (5 bases). The source material was peripheral blood. CDR3 sequence reads: CASKTDWGETQYF. DNA for the CDR3: TGTGCCAGCAAAACGGACTGGGGAGAGACCCAGTACTTC.